These 4 T cell receptor beta chains originate from one sample sequenced in a study of vaccination and CD4 T cells after COVID-19. TCRdb independently ran MiXCR on the PCR reads; one entry per CDR3 protein. The sample includes approximately 17,000 distinct CDR3 sequences, just over 60% seen only once; the top ten take around 1.1%. The sample consisted of CD4+ T cells from blood, taken after SARS-CoV-2 vaccination. The receptors derive from a human donor who had recovered from COVID-19.

J is TRBJ2-2 and V is TRBV2; unclear D gene. The CDR3 covers 13 residues. Germline V gene sequence: CDR1 SNHLY, CDR2 FYNNEI. Trimming shortened V by 2 bases and J by 4 bases, and 5 bases separated the two germline ends. The CDR3 here is CASSEMGTGELFF. The CDR3 nucleotides read TGTGCCAGCAGTGAAATGGGCACCGGGGAGCTGTTTTTT.

The CDR3: CAWSGKDTQYF. In nucleotides, the CDR3 is TGTGCCTGGAGTGGAAAAGATACGCAGTATTTT. The chain recombines TRBV30 with TRBJ2-3; D is uncertain. Germline assignment: CDR1 GTSNPN and CDR2 SVGIG (reference sequence). This CDR3 spans 11 amino acids. Trimming pared 1 base from V and 5 bases from J, leaving 4 bases between.

The chain employs TRBV20-1 and TRBJ2-1; 14 bases match TRBD2. Trimming removed 0 bases from V and 7 bases from J; junction bases left unmatched: 14. The CDR3 length is 19 residues. Per the germline V gene, CDR1 is DFQATT and CDR2 is SNEGSKA (reference sequence). CDR3 region: CSARDLRLAGGPGTNEQFF. In nucleotides, the CDR3 is TGCAGTGCTAGAGATTTAAGACTAGCGGGAGGGCCAGGTACGAATGAGCAGTTCTTC.

V usage is TRBV15 and J usage is TRBJ2-1; D unresolved. The V and J ends lost 0 bases and 4 bases respectively, with 10 bases between them. This CDR3 spans 15 amino acids. In germline, CDR1 is LNHNV, CDR2 YYDKDF (reference sequence). The CDR3 region has the DNA TGTGCCACCAGCAGAGAACGGACGTCTTACAATGAGCAGTTCTTC. Amino acids: CATSRERTSYNEQFF.